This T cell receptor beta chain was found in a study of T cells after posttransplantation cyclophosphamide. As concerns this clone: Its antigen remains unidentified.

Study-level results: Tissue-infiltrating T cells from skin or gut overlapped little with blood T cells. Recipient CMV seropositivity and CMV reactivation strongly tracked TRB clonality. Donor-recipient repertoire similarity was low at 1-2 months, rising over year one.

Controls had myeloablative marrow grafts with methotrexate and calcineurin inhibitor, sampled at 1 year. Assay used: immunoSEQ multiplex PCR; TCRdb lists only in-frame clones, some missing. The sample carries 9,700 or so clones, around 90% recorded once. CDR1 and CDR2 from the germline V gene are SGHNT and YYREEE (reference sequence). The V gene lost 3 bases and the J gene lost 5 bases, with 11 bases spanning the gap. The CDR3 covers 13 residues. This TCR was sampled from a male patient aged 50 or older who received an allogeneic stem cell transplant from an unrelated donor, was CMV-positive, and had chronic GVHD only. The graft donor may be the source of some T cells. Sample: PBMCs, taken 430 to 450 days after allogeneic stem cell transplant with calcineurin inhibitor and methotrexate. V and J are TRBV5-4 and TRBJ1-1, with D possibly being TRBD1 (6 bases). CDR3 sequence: CASSSRQETEAFF. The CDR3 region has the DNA TGTGCCAGCAGCTCCAGACAGGAGACTGAAGCTTTCTTT. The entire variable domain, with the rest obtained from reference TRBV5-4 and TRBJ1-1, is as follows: ETGVTQSPTHLIKTRGQQVTLRCSSQSGHNTVSWYQQALGQGPQFIFQYYREEENGRGNFPPRFSGLQFPNYSSELNVNALELDDSALYLCASSSRQETEAFFGQGTRLTVV.